The 14 T cell receptor beta chains reported below all come from one sample, sequenced in a study of shared clonotypes between healthy human individuals. Produced via immunoSEQ multiplex PCR; TCRdb's table is partial and in-frame only. Of around 100,000 clones in the sample, roughly two thirds were seen once. The specimen was memory CD8+ T cells sorted from blood. The subset is: CD45RO+ cells pooled with CCR7-negative TemRA cells. Receptors were obtained from a man aged 25 to 40 in good health.

The rearrangement links TRBV5-1 to TRBJ2-4, with D perhaps TRBD2 (6 bases). The CDR3 has 16 amino acids. The germline V gene has CDR1 SGHRS and CDR2 YFSETQ. V shed 2 bases and J shed 4 bases, with 16 bases lying between them. CDR3 sequence: CASSFGPPSDKNIQYF. Written as DNA, the CDR3 is TGCGCCAGCAGCTTCGGGCCGCCTAGCGATAAAAACATTCAGTACTTC.

The chain couples TRBV14 to TRBJ1-1; 7 positions match TRBD1. CDR3 size: 16 residues. Losses at the gene ends were 0 bases for V and 0 bases for J; bases not matched to a gene: 4. Looked up from germline, CDR1 is SGHDN and CDR2 is FVKESK. The CDR3 sequence is CASSQDLGQVNTEAFF. For the CDR3, the DNA is TGTGCCAGCAGCCAAGATCTCGGACAGGTGAACACTGAAGCTTTCTTT.

The CDR3 DNA reads as TGCGCCAGCAGTGTAGGGTTTGTCGGCGAGCAGTACTTC. Its protein product is CASSVGFVGEQYF. This rearrangement joins TRBV10-1 to TRBJ2-7; unclear D gene. Trimming pared 4 bases from V and 6 bases from J, leaving 13 bases between. CDR1 is WNHNN, CDR2 SYGVQD, per germline (reference sequence). The CDR3 spans 13 residues.

In this sample, this clone turned up a few times. The V and J genes are TRBV25-1 and TRBJ1-3; D might be TRBD1 (5 bases). In germline, CDR1 is MGHDK, CDR2 SYGVNS. Trimming took 4 bases from V and 2 from J, leaving 9 bases between them. The CDR3 totals 14 residues. The CDR3 loop reads CASSVRDAGNTIYF. CDR3 nucleotide sequence: TGTGCCAGCAGTGTCCGGGACGCTGGAAACACCATATATTTT. Variable domain in full (rest from reference TRBV25-1 and TRBJ1-3): EADIYQTPRYLVIGTGKKITLECSQTMGHDKMYWYQQDPGMELHLIHYSYGVNSTEKGDLSSESTVSRIRTEHFPLTLESARPSHTSQYLCASSVRDAGNTIYFGEGSWLTVV.

The chain joins TRBV11-2 to TRBJ2-1, with TRBD2 matching over 7 bases. After removal of 4 bases from V and 7 bases from J, the junction contained 7 bases not matched to a gene. Germline CDR1 and CDR2: SGHAT and FQNNGV. CDR3 length: 14 residues. This CDR3 reads CASSSSGNRNEQFF. In DNA form, the CDR3 reads TGTGCCAGCAGCTCAAGCGGGAATAGAAATGAGCAGTTCTTC.

The CDR3 DNA sequence: TGTGCCAGCACCCTACTGACTAGCGGGAATGAGCAGTTCTTC. Protein: CASTLLTSGNEQFF. V is TRBV7-8 and J is TRBJ2-1; 10 nucleotides line up with TRBD2. V gave up 7 bases and J gave up 7 bases; unmatched junction bases: 7. The CDR3 totals 14 residues. From germline, CDR1 is SGHVS and CDR2 FQNEAQ.

The V gene is TRBV9, the J gene TRBJ2-1, with 15 bases that match TRBD2. CDR3 length: 17 amino acids. V was pared by 0 bases and J by 7 bases, with 5 bases of the junction left unmatched. CDR1 SGDLS and CDR2 YYNGEE come from the germline V gene. The CDR3 reads CASSVVGLAGGENEQFF. CDR3 bases: TGTGCCAGCAGCGTAGTTGGACTAGCGGGAGGGGAGAATGAGCAGTTCTTC.

The chain has TRBV9 and TRBJ2-7, with TRBD1 matching 9 bases. The CDR3 totals 14 residues. The junction had 6 bases not matched to a gene; V was cut back by 3 bases and J by 5 bases. In germline, CDR1 is SGDLS, CDR2 YYNGEE. CDR3 nucleotide sequence: TGTGCCAGCAGCGAGGGACAGGGTCTCAACGAGCAGTACTTC. Its translation: CASSEGQGLNEQYF.

The V and J genes are TRBV7-8 and TRBJ2-7; TRBD2 is a possible D gene (6 bases). Germline-derived CDR1 and CDR2 are SGHVS and FQNEAQ. The V and J ends lost 3 bases and 3 bases respectively, with 24 bases between them. There are 18 residues in the CDR3. CDR3 DNA: TGTGCCAGCAGCTTCCACCCCCCGCGGGGACTCGGACTCTACGAGCAGTACTTC. It translates to CASSFHPPRGLGLYEQYF.

The rearrangement uses TRBV28 and TRBJ2-3; possibly TRBD2 for D (6 bases). V lost 8 bases and J 5 bases, leaving 20 bases between the germline ends. The CDR3 has 15 amino acids. CDR1 is MDHEN, CDR2 SYDVKM, per germline. The CDR3 protein is CASHPGGPTRDTQYF. CDR3 in DNA: TGTGCCAGCCACCCCGGGGGACCTACCCGAGATACGCAGTATTTT.

The sample holds one count of this clone. At one of its ends the junction is not consistent with the germline gene, which may arise from a read error. The V call is TRBV5-5, the J call TRBJ1-5, with D possibly matching TRBD1 (6 bases). This CDR3 is 13 amino acids long. Germline CDR1 reads SGHKS; CDR2 reads YYEKEE (reference sequence). This CDR3 reads CASSPTPGGFLDF. CDR3 nucleotides: TGTGCCAGCAGCCCGACCCCGGGGGGCTTTCTCGATTTT.

The V call is TRBV14, the J call TRBJ2-2; D is perhaps TRBD1 or TRBD2 (5 bases each). V was shortened by 1 base and J by 0 bases, with 9 bases between the two germline ends. Germline V gene lookup returns CDR1 SGHDN and CDR2 FVKESK. This CDR3 comprises 16 residues. In DNA form, the CDR3 reads TGTGCCAGCAGCCAAGGGGGGTTCGCGAACACCGGGGAGCTGTTTTTT. Translating it yields CASSQGGFANTGELFF.

This clone was counted only a few times. The chain links TRBV6-1 to TRBJ2-7; maybe TRBD1 (5 bases). Germline CDR1 MNHNS, CDR2 SASEGT. V lost 1 base and J lost 4, with 11 bases in between. The length of the CDR3 is 14 residues. The CDR3: CASSEGWGRYEQYF. CDR3 DNA: TGTGCCAGCAGTGAAGGATGGGGCCGGTACGAGCAGTACTTC.

The chain employs TRBV4-3 and TRBJ2-6; a possible D gene is TRBD2 (6 bases). Deletions cut 4 bases from V and 2 bases from J, with 12 bases between. The CDR3 length is 16 residues. In germline, CDR1 is LGHNA, CDR2 YSLEER. The CDR3 DNA reads TGCGCCAGCAGCCCGACGGGGGTTACTGGGGCCAACGTCCTGACTTTC. The encoded protein is CASSPTGVTGANVLTF.